This T cell receptor beta chain emerged from a study of T cell clusters in autoimmune cytopenias. TRB was amplified by touch-down multiplex PCR, primer pools A and B combined. Reprocessing the multiplex PCR reads, TCRdb reports a single entry for every CDR3 protein and omits DNA. This table holds some 3,900 distinct CDR3 sequences. TRB amplification used 200 to 250 ng of peripheral blood genomic DNA. This clonotype is classed as medium-sized by frequency. CDR3 length equals 14 residues. This receptor was identified in a human donor with an autoimmune cytopenia or autoimmune hepatitis (not recorded which). This chain uses TRBV12-3 or TRBV12-4 with TRBJ1-5; TCRdb's D call, TRBD1, is unchecked because there is no DNA. Specimen: peripheral blood. The CDR3 reads CASSPGTSNQPQHF.